The text below deals with one TCR beta chain. Its antigen is as yet unknown. This sample was included in a study of T cell repertoires in cytomegalovirus infection. Whole-study results and caveats: The ex vivo response showed dominance by HLA-C-restricted CMV-specific TCR beta clonotypes.

Germline lookup yields CDR1 LGHDT and CDR2 YNNKEL (reference sequence). Trimming took off 0 bases at V and 2 bases at J, with 14 bases between the two ends. The length of the CDR3 is 17 residues. Each CDR3 protein is one row after TCRdb ran MiXCR on the reads. The sample carries approximately 500,000 distinct CDR3 sequences, 15% to 20% recorded once. V usage is TRBV3-1 and J usage is TRBJ1-5, with D maybe TRBD1 (5 bases). The specimen sequenced was CD8+ T cells from PBMCs. The TCR comes from a human donor in good health (CMV status not recorded). Some clones in this sample may be carry-over from other donors' samples. In DNA, the CDR3 is TGTGCCAGCAGCCAAGAAGGGGCCGGGGGTGGCAATCAGCCCCAGCATTTT. This translates into CASSQEGAGGGNQPQHF.